These 3 T cell receptor beta chains were sequenced from one sample in a study of cytomegalovirus exposure and HLA in healthy donors. 60 Vbeta and 13 Jbeta primers were used in PCR. Sequenced by immunoSEQ multiplex PCR; TCRdb stores in-frame clones only, minus some. Among just over 150,000 clones listed, 65% to 85% were seen once. The specimen sequenced was PBMCs. These receptors were taken from a man aged 35 to 55 in good health and CMV-seropositive.

This sequence joins TRBV19 and TRBJ2-3; D unclear. V was shortened by 5 bases and J by 6 bases, with 15 bases between the two germline ends. The CDR3 is 14 residues long. CDR1 is LNHDA and CDR2 is SQIVND in the germline V gene (reference sequence). The CDR3 DNA reads as TGTGCCAGTAGTTTACGCCCCGAGGCCGATACGCAGTATTTT. It translates to CASSLRPEADTQYF.

V usage is TRBV5-8 and J usage is TRBJ2-7; 10 bases are a match to TRBD2. Per germline, CDR1 SGHTS and CDR2 YDEGEE. V gave up 2 bases and J gave up 5 bases; unmatched junction bases: 7. This CDR3 is built from 15 residues. The CDR3 region is CASSLAGGVYHEQYF. In DNA form, the CDR3 reads TGTGCCAGCAGCTTAGCGGGGGGGGTCTACCACGAGCAGTACTTC.

The chain has TRBV5-4 and TRBJ2-5; 12 nucleotides match TRBD2. The CDR3 runs to 17 residues. After removal of 5 bases from V and 2 bases from J, the junction contained 10 bases not matched to a gene. Germline values: CDR1 SGHNT, CDR2 YYREEE (reference sequence). CDR3 sequence (DNA): TGTGCCAGCAGTCGGACTAGCGGGGCTACCACTCAAGAGACCCAGTACTTC. Translated: CASSRTSGATTQETQYF.